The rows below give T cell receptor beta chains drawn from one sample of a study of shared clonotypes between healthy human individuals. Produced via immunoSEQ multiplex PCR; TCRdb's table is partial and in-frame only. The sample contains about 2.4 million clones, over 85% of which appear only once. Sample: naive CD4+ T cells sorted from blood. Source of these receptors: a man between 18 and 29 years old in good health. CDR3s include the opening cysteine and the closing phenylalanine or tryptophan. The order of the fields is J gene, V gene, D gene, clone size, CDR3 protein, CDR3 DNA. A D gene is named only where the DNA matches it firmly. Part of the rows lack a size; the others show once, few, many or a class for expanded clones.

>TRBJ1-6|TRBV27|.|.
CASSPGRGVGSPLHF
TGTGCCAGCAGCCCCGGAAGGGGTGTAGGTTCACCCCTCCACTTT
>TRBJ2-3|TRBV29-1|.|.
CSSTHSASTDTQYF
TGCAGCTCCACTCACTCCGCTAGCACAGATACGCAGTATTTT
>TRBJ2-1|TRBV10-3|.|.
CAISGGSSSGDEQFF
TGTGCCATCAGTGGGGGGAGTTCGTCCGGGGATGAGCAGTTCTTC
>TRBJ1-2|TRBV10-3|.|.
CAISVDPGGPYGYTF
TGTGCCATCAGTGTTGACCCGGGGGGCCCTTATGGCTACACCTTC
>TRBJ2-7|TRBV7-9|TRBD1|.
CASSSGQGVSHEQYF
TGTGCCAGCAGCTCGGGACAGGGGGTCTCCCACGAGCAGTACTTC
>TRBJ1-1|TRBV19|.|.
CASSAGIYTEAFF
TGTGCCAGTAGTGCAGGGATTTACACTGAAGCTTTCTTT
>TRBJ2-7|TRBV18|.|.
CASSPQNTGYEQYF
TGTGCCAGCTCACCACAGAATACGGGCTACGAGCAGTACTTC
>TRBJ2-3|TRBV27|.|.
CASSASPGLSTDTQYF
TGTGCCAGCAGTGCTTCACCGGGACTCAGCACAGATACGCAGTATTTT
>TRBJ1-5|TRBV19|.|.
CASSIFDFNQPQHF
TGTGCCAGTAGTATATTTGACTTCAATCAGCCCCAGCATTTT
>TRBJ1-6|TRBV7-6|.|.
CASSPISPGLVYNSPLHF
TGTGCCAGCAGCCCGATCAGTCCAGGGTTGGTCTATAATTCACCCCTCCACTTT
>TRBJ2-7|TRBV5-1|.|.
CASSPAGTRSYEQYF
TGCGCCAGCAGCCCGGCAGGGACCAGATCGTACGAGCAGTACTTC
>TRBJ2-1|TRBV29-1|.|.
CSAYSKLNNEQFF
TGCAGCGCCTATAGCAAACTAAACAATGAGCAGTTCTTC
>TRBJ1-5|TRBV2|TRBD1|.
CASSVGRGRVGQPQHF
TGTGCCAGCAGTGTGGGCAGGGGGCGCGTAGGTCAGCCCCAGCATTTT
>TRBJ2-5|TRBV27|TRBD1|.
CASSLSAGGGVETQYF
TGTGCCAGCAGTTTATCGGCAGGGGGCGGGGTCGAGACCCAGTACTTC
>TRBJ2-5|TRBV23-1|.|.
CASSQHTETQYF
TGCGCCAGCAGTCAACATACCGAGACCCAGTACTTC
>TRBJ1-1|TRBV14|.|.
CASRRGSGTEAFF
TGTGCCAGTCGCCGGGGTTCGGGCACTGAAGCTTTCTTT
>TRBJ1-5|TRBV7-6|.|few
CASSPSGYSNQPQHF
TGTGCCAGCAGCCCCTCGGGATACAGCAATCAGCCCCAGCATTTT
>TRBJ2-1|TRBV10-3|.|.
CAISESASVNEQFF
TGTGCCATCAGTGAGTCGGCTAGCGTCAATGAGCAGTTCTTC
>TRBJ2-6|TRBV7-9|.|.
CASSLVRAGSSGANVLTF
TGTGCCAGCAGCTTAGTCAGGGCGGGGAGCTCTGGGGCCAACGTCCTGACTTTC
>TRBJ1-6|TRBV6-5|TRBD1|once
CASSPSWTGLSPLHF
TGTGCCAGCAGTCCTTCCTGGACAGGGTTATCACCCCTCCACTTT
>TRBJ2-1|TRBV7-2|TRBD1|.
CASSPDRGSYNEQFF
TGTGCCAGCAGCCCGGACAGGGGGTCCTACAATGAGCAGTTCTTC
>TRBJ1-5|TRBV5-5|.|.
CASSPINRGAQPQHF
TGTGCCAGCAGCCCCATAAATAGGGGAGCTCAGCCCCAGCATTTT
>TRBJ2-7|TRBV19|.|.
CASSWGGRDYEQYF
TGTGCCAGTAGCTGGGGAGGCAGGGACTACGAGCAGTACTTC
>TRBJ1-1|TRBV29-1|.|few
CSVGWGANTEAFF
TGCAGCGTTGGTTGGGGAGCGAACACTGAAGCTTTCTTT
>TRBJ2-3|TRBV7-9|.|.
CASSLDGSPPDTQYF
TGTGCCAGCAGCTTAGACGGGAGTCCTCCAGATACGCAGTATTTT
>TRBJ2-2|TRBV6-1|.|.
CASSVYGGNTGELFF
TGTGCCAGCAGTGTGTACGGGGGGAACACCGGGGAGCTGTTTTTT
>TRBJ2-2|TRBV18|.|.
CASSPQADTGELFF
TGTGCCAGCTCACCCCAGGCGGACACCGGGGAGCTGTTTTTT
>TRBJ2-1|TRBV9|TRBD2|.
CASSVGGTGGLAGGPGEQFF
TGTGCCAGCAGCGTAGGCGGGACAGGCGGACTAGCGGGAGGGCCAGGTGAGCAGTTCTTC
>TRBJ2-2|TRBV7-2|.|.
CASSPRSGELFF
TGTGCCAGCAGCCCCCGTAGCGGGGAGCTGTTTTTT
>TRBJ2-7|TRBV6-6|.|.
CASSPGGRALYEQYF
TGTGCCAGCAGTCCCGGAGGGCGCGCCCTCTACGAGCAGTACTTC
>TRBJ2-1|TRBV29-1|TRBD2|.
CSVEDFGSSGSDEQFF
TGCAGCGTTGAAGATTTCGGCTCTAGCGGGAGTGATGAGCAGTTCTTC
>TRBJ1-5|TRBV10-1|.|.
CASSPHHEDQPQHF
TGCGCCAGCAGCCCTCACCACGAGGATCAGCCCCAGCATTTT
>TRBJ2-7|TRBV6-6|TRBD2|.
CASCARLALYEQYF
TGTGCCAGCTGCGCCCGACTAGCTCTCTACGAGCAGTACTTC
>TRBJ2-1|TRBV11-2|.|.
CASSPNVEQFF
TGTGCCAGCAGCCCCAATGTTGAGCAGTTCTTC
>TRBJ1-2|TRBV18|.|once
CASSPRDRFYGYTF
TGTGCCAGCTCACCACGAGACAGGTTCTATGGCTACACCTTC
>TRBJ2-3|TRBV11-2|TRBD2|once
CASSLGGSGSADTQYF
TGTGCCAGCAGCCTCGGAGGTAGCGGGAGCGCAGATACGCAGTATTTT
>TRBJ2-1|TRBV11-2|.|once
CASRLSGANEQFF
TGTGCCAGCAGATTATCGGGGGCGAATGAGCAGTTCTTC
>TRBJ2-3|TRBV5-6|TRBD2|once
CASSLGSGGADTQYF
TGTGCCAGCAGCTTGGGTAGCGGGGGGGCAGATACGCAGTATTTT
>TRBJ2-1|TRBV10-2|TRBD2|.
CASSVGLAGEQFF
TGCGCCAGCAGTGTGGGACTAGCTGGGGAGCAGTTCTTC
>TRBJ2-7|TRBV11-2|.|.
CASSLARASLEQYF
TGTGCCAGCAGCTTAGCGCGAGCCTCCTTGGAGCAGTACTTC
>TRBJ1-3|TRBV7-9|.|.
CASSLRRSGGDSGNTIYF
TGTGCCAGCAGCTTAAGGAGGTCAGGCGGAGACTCTGGAAACACCATATATTTT
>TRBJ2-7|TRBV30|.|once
CAWTGTPGEQYF
TGTGCCTGGACCGGGACCCCGGGCGAGCAGTACTTC
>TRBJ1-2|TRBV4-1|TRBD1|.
CASSQELGQGGNYGYTF
TGCGCCAGCAGCCAAGAACTGGGACAGGGTGGGAACTATGGCTACACCTTC